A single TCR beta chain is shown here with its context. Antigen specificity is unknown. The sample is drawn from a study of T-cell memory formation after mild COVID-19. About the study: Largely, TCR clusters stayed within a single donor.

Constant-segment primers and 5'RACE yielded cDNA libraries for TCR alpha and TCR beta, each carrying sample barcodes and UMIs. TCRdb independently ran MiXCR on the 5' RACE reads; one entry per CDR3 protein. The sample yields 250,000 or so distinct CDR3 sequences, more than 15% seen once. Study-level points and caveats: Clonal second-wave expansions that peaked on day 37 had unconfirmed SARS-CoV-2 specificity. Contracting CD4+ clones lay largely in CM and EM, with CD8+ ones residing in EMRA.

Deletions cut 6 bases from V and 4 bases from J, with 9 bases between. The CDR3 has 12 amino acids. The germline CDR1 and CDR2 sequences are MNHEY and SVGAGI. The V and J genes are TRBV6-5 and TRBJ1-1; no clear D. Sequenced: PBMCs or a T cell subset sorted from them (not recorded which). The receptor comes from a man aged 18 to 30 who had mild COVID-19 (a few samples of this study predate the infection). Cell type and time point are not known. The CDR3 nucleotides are TGTGCCAGCAGCCATGAGTTCACTGAAGCTTTCTTT. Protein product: CASSHEFTEAFF.